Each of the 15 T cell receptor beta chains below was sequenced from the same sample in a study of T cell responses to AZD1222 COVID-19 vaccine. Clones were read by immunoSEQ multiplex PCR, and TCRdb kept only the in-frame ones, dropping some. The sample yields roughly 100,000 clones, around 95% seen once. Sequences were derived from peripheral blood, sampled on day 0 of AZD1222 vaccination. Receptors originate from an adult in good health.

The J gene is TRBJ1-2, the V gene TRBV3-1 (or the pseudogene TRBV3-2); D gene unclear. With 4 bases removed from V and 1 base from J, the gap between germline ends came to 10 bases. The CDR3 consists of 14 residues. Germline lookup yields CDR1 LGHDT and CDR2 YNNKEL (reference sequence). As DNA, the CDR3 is TGTGCCAGCAGCCGACTCACCGATAACTATGGCTACACCTTC. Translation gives CASSRLTDNYGYTF.

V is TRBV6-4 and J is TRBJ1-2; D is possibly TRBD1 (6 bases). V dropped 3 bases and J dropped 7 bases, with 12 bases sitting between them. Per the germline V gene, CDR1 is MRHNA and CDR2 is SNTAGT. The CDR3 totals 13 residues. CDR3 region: CASSEQGMGGYTF. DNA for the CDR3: TGTGCCAGCAGTGAACAGGGAATGGGTGGCTACACCTTC.

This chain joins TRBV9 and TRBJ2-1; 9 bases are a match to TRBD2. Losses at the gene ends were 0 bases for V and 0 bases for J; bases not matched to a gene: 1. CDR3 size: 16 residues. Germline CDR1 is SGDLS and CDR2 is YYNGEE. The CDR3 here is CASSVGSGSSYNEQFF. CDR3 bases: TGTGCCAGCAGCGTAGGTAGCGGGAGCTCCTACAATGAGCAGTTCTTC.

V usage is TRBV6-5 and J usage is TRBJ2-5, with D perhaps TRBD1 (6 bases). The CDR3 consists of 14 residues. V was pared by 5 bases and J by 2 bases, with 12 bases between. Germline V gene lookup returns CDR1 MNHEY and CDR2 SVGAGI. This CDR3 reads CASSHTGTQETQYF. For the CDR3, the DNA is TGTGCCAGCAGTCACACCGGGACACAAGAGACCCAGTACTTC.

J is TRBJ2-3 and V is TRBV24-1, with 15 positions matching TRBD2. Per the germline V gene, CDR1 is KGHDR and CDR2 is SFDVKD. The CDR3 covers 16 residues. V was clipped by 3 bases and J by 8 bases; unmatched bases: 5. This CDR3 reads CATSDRTSGGGGTQYF. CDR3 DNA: TGTGCCACCAGTGATAGGACTAGCGGGGGGGGAGGTACGCAGTATTTT.

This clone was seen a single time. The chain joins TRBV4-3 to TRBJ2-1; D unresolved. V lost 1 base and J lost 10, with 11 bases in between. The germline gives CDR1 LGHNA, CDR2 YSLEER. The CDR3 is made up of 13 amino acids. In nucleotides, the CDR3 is TGCGCCAGCAGCCAAGGATTGACGGGCGAGCAGTTCTTC. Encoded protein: CASSQGLTGEQFF.

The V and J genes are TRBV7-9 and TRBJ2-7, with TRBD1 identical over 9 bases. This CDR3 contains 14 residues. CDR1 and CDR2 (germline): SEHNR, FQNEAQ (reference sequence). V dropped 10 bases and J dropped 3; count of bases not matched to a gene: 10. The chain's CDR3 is CATTRRDRDYEQYF. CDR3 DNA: TGTGCCACCACCCGGAGGGACAGGGACTACGAGCAGTACTTC.

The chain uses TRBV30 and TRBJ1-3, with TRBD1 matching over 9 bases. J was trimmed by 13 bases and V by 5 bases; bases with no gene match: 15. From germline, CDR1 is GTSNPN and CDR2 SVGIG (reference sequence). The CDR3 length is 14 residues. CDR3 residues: CAWAPGDRESRIYF. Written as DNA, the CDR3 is TGTGCCTGGGCCCCCGGGGACAGGGAATCAAGGATATATTTT. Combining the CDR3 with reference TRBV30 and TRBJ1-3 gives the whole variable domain SQTIHQWPATLVQPVGSPLSLECTVEGTSNPNLYWYRQAAGRGLQLLFYSVGIGQISSEVPQNLSASRPQDRQFILSSKKLLLSDSGFYLCAWAPGDRESRIYFGEGSWLTVV.

CDR3 protein: CASTQNLQPQHF. The CDR3 coding sequence is TGTGCCAGTACCCAAAACCTACAGCCCCAGCATTTT. J is TRBJ1-5 and V is TRBV19; no reliable D call. CDR3 length: 12 amino acids. Germline values: CDR1 LNHDA, CDR2 SQIVND (reference sequence). Deletions cut 7 bases from V and 7 bases from J, with 11 bases between.

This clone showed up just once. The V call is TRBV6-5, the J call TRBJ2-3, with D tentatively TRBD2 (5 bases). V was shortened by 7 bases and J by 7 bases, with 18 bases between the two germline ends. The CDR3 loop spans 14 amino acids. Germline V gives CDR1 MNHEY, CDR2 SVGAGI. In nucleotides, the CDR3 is TGTGCCAGCATGGGAGCGGCCAAGAATTATACGCAGTATTTT. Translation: CASMGAAKNYTQYF.

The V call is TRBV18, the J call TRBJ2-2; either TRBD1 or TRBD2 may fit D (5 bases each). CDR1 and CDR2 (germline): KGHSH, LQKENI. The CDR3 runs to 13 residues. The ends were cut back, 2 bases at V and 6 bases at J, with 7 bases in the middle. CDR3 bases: TGTGCCAGCTCACCAGGGACGGCCGGGGAGCTGTTTTTT. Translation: CASSPGTAGELFF. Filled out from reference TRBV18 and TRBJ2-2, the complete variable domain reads NAGVMQNPRHLVRRRGQEARLRCSPMKGHSHVYWYRQLPEEGLKFMVYLQKENIIDESGMPKERFSAEFPKEGPSILRIQQVVRGDSAAYFCASSPGTAGELFFGEGSRLTVL.

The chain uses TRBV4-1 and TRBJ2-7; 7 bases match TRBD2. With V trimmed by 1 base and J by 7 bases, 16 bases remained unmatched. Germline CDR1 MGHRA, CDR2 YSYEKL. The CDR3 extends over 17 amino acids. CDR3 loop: CASSQAPNWRESREQYF. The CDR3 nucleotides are TGCGCCAGCAGCCAAGCCCCCAATTGGCGGGAGTCTCGGGAGCAGTACTTC.

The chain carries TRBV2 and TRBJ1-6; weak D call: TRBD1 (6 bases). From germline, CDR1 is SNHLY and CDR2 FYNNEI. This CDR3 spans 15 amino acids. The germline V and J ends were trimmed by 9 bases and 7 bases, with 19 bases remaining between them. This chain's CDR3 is CARGIRDTRNSPLHF. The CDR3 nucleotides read TGTGCCAGAGGGATCCGGGACACGCGGAATTCACCCCTCCACTTT.

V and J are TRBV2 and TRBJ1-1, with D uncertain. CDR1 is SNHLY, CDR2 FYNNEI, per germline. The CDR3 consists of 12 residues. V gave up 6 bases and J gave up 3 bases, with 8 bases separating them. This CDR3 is CASSQDYTEAFF. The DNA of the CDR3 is TGTGCCAGCAGCCAAGACTACACTGAAGCTTTCTTT. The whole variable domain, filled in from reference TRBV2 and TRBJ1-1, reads EPEVTQTPSHQVTQMGQEVILRCVPISNHLYFYWYRQILGQKVEFLVSFYNNEISEKSEIFDDQFSVERPDGSNFTLKIRSTKLEDSAMYFCASSQDYTEAFFGQGTRLTVV.

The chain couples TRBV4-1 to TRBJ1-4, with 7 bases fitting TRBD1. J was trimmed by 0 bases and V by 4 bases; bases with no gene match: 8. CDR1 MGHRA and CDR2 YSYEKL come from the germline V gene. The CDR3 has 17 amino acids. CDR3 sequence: CASSRITGDPTNEKLFF. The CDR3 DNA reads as TGCGCCAGCAGCCGCATAACAGGGGACCCAACTAATGAAAAACTGTTTTTT.